A selection of T cell receptor beta chains follows, all from one sample in a study of T cells after yellow fever vaccination. Each CDR3 protein is one row after TCRdb ran MiXCR on the 5' RACE reads. The sample records some 350,000 distinct CDR3 sequences, about 4% being singletons. The sample here was PBMCs, taken 5 days after the yellow fever booster vaccination. Receptors were obtained from a man younger than 35 who received the YFV17D yellow fever vaccine. CDR3s include the opening cysteine and the closing phenylalanine or tryptophan. Fields, in order: V gene, clone size, J gene, D gene, CDR3 length, CDR3 DNA, CDR3 protein. A D gene is named only where the DNA matches it firmly. The listing skips clone size in some rows; elsewhere it reads once, few, many or a size class.

TRBV11-2	many	TRBJ1-4	.	14	TGTGCCAGCAGCTCGATCGTCCCAGGGGAAAAACTGTTTTTT	CASSSIVPGEKLFF
TRBV7-3	many	TRBJ2-3	.	15	TGTGCCAGCACCCTTAGGGCAGGGTCCTTGGATACGCAGTATTTT	CASTLRAGSLDTQYF
TRBV6-5	few	TRBJ2-7	TRBD1	14	TGTGCCAGCAGTTACTGGACAGGGGCGAACGAGCAGTACTTC	CASSYWTGANEQYF
TRBV21-1	few	TRBJ2-5	.	17	TGTGCCAGCAGCAAATCTCGACTAGCGGGGAACCAAGAGACCCAGTACTTC	CASSKSRLAGNQETQYF
TRBV7-9	many	TRBJ2-5	TRBD2	16	TGTGCCAGCAGCTTAGTGGGGACTACCCCCCAAGAGACCCAGTACTTC	CASSLVGTTPQETQYF
TRBV9	many	TRBJ2-5	.	16	TGTGCCAGCAGCGTAGATGGTACGGGCCGTCCAGAGACCCAGTACTTC	CASSVDGTGRPETQYF
TRBV5-1	few	TRBJ2-3	.	14	TGCGCCAGCAGCCCCTGGGGGGGCACAGATACGCAGTATTTT	CASSPWGGTDTQYF
TRBV15	.	TRBJ2-7	TRBD1	16	TGTGCCACCAGCATATCGGGGACAGGGAGGGCCTACGAGCAGTACTTC	CATSISGTGRAYEQYF
TRBV20-1	many	TRBJ1-5	.	13	TGCAGTGCTAGAGTGGGGGCGACTCAGCCCCAGCATTTT	CSARVGATQPQHF
TRBV20-1	few	TRBJ2-5	.	13	TGCAGTGCTTCTTCGGGACGGTTAGAGACCCAGTACTTC	CSASSGRLETQYF
TRBV18	many	TRBJ2-5	.	11	TGTGCCAGCTCACGGGCGGAGACCCAGTACTTC	CASSRAETQYF
TRBV27	.	TRBJ2-2	TRBD2	16	TGTGCCAGCAGTCCGAGCGGGGGGGTGAACACCGGGGAGCTGTTTTTT	CASSPSGGVNTGELFF
TRBV30	.	TRBJ1-1	.	11	TGTGCCTGGGGAGTCGTCGGGACCCCGTTCTTT	CAWGVVGTPFF
TRBV10-3	few	TRBJ2-2	TRBD1	17	TGTGCCATCAGTGGGTGGGGGACAGGAACGAACACCGGGGAGCTGTTTTTT	CAISGWGTGTNTGELFF
TRBV7-6	few	TRBJ2-2	TRBD1	16	TGTGCCAGCAGCCCCGGGACAGGGAGGAACACCGGGGAGCTGTTTTTT	CASSPGTGRNTGELFF
TRBV5-1	.	TRBJ2-2	.	17	TGCGCCAGCAGCCCGACGCCCCCGGGTTCGAACACCGGGGAGCTGTTTTTT	CASSPTPPGSNTGELFF
TRBV7-2	.	TRBJ1-6	.	18	TGTGCCAGCAGCTTAGCGGGTGAGGGAATGGCAGCTAATTCACCCCTCCACTTT	CASSLAGEGMAANSPLHF
TRBV5-5	many	TRBJ2-2	.	14	TGTGCCAGCAGCTTGAGGGTCGGGACCGGGGAGCTGTTTTTT	CASSLRVGTGELFF
TRBV7-6	many	TRBJ2-7	.	14	TGTGCCAGCAGCCCCCTAGGCGGAACCTACGAGCAGTACTTC	CASSPLGGTYEQYF
TRBV12-3/TRBV12-4	.	TRBJ1-5	TRBD1	16	TGTGCCAGCAGTGGGACTTGGACAGGGGTTTATCAGCCCCAGCATTTT	CASSGTWTGVYQPQHF
TRBV6-2/TRBV6-3	few	TRBJ2-7	TRBD2	15	TGTGCCAGCAGTGTCCTAGCGGGATCCCTCTACGAGCAGTACTTC	CASSVLAGSLYEQYF
TRBV7-9	.	TRBJ1-1	.	16	TGTGCCAGCAGCTCAAGCGGGGGCGTACGGAGGGTCGAGGCTTTCTTT	CASSSSGGVRRVEAFF
TRBV18	few	TRBJ2-5	TRBD1	18	TGTGCCAGCTCACCTCGTGGACAGGGGGGTAGAGGACAAGAGACCCAGTACTTC	CASSPRGQGGRGQETQYF